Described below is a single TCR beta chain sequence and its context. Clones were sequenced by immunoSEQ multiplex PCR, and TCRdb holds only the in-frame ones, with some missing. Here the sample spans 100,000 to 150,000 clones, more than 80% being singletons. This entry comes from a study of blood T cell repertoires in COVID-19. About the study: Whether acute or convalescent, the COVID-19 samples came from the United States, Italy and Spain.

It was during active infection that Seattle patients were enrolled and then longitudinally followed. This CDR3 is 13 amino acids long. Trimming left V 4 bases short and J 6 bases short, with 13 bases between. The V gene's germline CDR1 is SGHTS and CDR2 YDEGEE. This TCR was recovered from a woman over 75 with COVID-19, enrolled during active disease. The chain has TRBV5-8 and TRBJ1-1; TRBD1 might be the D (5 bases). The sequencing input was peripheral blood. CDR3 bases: TGTGCCAGCAGCCCCCAGGCGGGGGCTGAAGCTTTCTTT. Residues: CASSPQAGAEAFF.